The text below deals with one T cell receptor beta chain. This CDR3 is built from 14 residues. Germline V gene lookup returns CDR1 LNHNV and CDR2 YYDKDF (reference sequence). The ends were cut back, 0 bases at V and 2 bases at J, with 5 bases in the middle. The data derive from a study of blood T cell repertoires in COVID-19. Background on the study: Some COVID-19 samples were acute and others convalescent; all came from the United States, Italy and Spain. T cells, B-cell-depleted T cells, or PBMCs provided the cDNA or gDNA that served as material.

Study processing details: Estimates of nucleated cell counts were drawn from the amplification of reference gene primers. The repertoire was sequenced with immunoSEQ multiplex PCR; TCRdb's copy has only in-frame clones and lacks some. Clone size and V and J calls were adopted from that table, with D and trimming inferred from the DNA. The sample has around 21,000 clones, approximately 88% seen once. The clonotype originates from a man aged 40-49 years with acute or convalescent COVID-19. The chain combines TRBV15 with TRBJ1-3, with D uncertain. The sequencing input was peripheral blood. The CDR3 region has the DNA TGTGCCACCAGCAGAGACCAGACTGGAAACACCATATATTTT. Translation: CATSRDQTGNTIYF.